This T cell receptor beta chain was identified during a study of T cell repertoires in aging, cancer and after chemotherapy. Multiplex touch-down PCR with TRB-A/B primers amplified rearranged V-D-J TRB sequences. From the multiplex PCR reads, TCRdb called clonotypes with MiXCR, one entry per CDR3 protein. The table records roughly 15,000 distinct CDR3 sequences, 40% to 55% of them present only once. Trimming pared 3 bases from V and 5 bases from J, leaving 3 bases between. The CDR3 spans 11 residues. This clonotype showed up just a few times. Its antigen remains unknown. Notes on the study in general: In each cancer cohort, median generation probability increased across chemotherapy, suggesting thymic output rebounded.

Peripheral blood genomic DNA, not sorted cells or RNA, was the template. The receptor comes from a human donor in good health. This sequence joins TRBV12-3 or TRBV12-4 and TRBJ2-3; D remains unclear. The sequencing input was blood. In nucleotides, the CDR3 is TGTGCCAGCAGTTTGGAAGATACGCAGTATTTT. Protein sequence: CASSLEDTQYF.